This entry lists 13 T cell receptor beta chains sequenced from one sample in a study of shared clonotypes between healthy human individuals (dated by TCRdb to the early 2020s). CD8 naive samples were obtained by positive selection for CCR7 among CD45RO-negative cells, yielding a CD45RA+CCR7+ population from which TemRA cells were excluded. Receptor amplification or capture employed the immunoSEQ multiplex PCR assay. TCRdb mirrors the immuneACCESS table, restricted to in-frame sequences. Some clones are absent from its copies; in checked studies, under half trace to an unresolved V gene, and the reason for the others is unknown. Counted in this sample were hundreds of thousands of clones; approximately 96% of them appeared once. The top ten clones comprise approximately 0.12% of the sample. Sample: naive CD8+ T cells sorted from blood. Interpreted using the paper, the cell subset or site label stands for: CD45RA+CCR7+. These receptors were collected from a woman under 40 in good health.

The DNA for the CDR3 is TGTGCCATCAGTACCGGGACAGGGGCACAGCCCCAGCATTTT. Translating gives CAISTGTGAQPQHF. The chain employs TRBV10-3 and TRBJ1-5; 10 bases are shared with TRBD1. The germline CDR1 and CDR2 sequences are ENHRY and SYGVKD. The CDR3 is 14 amino acids. The ends lost 5 bases at V and 7 bases at J; junction bases unmatched: 5.

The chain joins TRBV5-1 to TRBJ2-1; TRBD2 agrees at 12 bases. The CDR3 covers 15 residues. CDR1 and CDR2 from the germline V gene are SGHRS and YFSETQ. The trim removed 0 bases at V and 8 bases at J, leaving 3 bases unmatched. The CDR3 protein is CASSLGTSGTDEQFF. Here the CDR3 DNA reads TGCGCCAGCAGCTTGGGGACTAGCGGGACAGATGAGCAGTTCTTC.

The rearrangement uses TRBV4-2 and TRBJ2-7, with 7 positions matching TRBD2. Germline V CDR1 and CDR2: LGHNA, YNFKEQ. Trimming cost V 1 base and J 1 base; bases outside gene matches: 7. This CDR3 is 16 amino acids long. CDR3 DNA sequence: TGTGCCAGCAGCCAAGTAAATAGCGGGTTATCCTACGAGCAGTACTTC. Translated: CASSQVNSGLSYEQYF.

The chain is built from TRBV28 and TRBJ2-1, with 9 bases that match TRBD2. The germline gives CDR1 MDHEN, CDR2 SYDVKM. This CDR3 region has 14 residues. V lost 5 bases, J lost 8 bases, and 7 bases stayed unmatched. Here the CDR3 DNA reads TGTGCCAGCAGTCCAATAGCGGGAGCCTATGAGCAGTTCTTC. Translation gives CASSPIAGAYEQFF.

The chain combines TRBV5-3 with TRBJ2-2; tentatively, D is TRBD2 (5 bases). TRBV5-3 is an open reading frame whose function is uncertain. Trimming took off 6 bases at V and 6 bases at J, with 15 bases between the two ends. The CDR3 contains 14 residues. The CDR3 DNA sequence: TGTGCCAGAATCCAACTAGTTAGGTCCGGGGAGCTGTTTTTT. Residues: CARIQLVRSGELFF.

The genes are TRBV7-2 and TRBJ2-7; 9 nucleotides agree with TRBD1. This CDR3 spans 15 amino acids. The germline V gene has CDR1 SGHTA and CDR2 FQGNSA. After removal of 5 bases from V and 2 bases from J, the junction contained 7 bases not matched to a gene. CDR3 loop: CASSPGTGSTYEQYF. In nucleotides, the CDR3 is TGTGCCAGCAGCCCCGGGACAGGGTCTACCTACGAGCAGTACTTC.

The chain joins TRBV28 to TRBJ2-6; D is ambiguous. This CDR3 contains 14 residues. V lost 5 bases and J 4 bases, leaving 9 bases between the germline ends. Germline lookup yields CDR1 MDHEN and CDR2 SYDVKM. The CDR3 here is CASSPVGGANVLTF. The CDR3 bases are TGTGCCAGCAGTCCGGTGGGAGGGGCCAACGTCCTGACTTTC.

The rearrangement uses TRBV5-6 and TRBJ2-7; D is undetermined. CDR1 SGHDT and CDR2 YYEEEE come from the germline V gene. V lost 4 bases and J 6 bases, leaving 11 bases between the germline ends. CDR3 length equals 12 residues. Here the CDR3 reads CASSPLVGEQYF. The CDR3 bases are TGTGCCAGCAGCCCCCTAGTTGGCGAGCAGTACTTC.

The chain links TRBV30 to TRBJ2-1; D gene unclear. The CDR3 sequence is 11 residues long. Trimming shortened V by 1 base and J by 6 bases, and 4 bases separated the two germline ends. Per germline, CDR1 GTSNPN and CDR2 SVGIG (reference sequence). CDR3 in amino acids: CAWSESNEQFF. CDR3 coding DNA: TGTGCCTGGAGTGAGTCCAATGAGCAGTTCTTC.

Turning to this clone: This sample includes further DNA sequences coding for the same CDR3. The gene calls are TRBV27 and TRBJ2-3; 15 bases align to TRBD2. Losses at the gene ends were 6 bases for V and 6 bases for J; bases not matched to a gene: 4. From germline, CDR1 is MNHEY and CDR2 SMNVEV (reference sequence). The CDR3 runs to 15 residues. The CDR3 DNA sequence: TGTGCCAGCAGCCAAGGGACTAGCGGGAGGGATACGCAGTATTTT. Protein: CASSQGTSGRDTQYF.

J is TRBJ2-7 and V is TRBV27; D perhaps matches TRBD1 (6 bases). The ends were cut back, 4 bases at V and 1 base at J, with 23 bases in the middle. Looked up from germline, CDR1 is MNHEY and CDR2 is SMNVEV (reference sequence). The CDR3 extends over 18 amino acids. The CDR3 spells CASSSQGRIVGGSYEQYF. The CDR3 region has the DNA TGTGCCAGCAGTTCCCAGGGGCGAATCGTCGGTGGTTCCTACGAGCAGTACTTC.

The CDR3 nucleotides read TGTGCCAGCAGTCGAACAGGGAGCAGCACAGATACGCAGTATTTT. Amino acid sequence: CASSRTGSSTDTQYF. The chain recombines TRBV6-5 with TRBJ2-3, with a possible D match to TRBD1 (6 bases). CDR3 length equals 15 residues. The V end lost 5 bases, the J end lost 0 bases, and 12 bases lay between the germline ends. Germline lookup yields CDR1 MNHEY and CDR2 SVGAGI.

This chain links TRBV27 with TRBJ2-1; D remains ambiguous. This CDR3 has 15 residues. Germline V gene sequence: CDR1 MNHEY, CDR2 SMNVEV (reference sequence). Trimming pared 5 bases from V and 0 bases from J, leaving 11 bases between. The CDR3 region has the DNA TGTGCCAGCAGTCTCTACTCGAGCTCCTACAATGAGCAGTTCTTC. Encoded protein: CASSLYSSSYNEQFF.